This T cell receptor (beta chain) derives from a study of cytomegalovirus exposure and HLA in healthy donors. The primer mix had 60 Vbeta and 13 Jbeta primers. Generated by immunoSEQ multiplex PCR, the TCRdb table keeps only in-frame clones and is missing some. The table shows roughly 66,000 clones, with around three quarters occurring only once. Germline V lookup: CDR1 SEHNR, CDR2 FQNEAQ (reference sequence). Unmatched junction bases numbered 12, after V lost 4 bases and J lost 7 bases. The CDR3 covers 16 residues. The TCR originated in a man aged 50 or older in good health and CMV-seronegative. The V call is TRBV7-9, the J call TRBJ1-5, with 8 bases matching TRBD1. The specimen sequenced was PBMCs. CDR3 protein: CASSSEQGVVGQPQHF. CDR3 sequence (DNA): TGTGCCAGCAGCTCGGAACAGGGGGTTGTCGGGCAGCCCCAGCATTTT.